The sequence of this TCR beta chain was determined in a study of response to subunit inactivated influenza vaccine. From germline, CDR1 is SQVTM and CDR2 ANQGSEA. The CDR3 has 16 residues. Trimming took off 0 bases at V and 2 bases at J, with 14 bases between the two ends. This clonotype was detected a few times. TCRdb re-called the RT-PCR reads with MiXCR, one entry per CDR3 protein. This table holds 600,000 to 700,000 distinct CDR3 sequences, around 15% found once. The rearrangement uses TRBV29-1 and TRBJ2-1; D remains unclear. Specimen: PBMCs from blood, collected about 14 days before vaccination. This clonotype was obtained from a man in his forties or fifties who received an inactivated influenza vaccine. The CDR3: CSVEDRLTNTYNEQFF. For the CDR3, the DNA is TGCAGCGTTGAAGATCGCCTCACAAATACCTACAATGAGCAGTTCTTC.